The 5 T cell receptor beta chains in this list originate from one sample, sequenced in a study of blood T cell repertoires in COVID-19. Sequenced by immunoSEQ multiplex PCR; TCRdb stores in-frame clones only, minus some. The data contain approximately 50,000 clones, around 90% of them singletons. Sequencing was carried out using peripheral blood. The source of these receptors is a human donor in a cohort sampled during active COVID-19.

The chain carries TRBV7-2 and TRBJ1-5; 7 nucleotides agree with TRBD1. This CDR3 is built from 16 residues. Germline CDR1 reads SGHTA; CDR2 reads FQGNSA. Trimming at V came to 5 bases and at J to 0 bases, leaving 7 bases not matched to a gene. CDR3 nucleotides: TGTGCCAGCAGCACCTACAGGGGATATAGCAATCAGCCCCAGCATTTT. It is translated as CASSTYRGYSNQPQHF.

The CDR3 spells CASSRDPGGGYTF. The DNA for the CDR3 is TGTGCCAGCAGCCGGGACCCAGGGGGTGGCTACACCTTC. The chain links TRBV11-3 to TRBJ1-2; 7 bases are shared with TRBD1. V dropped 5 bases and J dropped 7; count of bases not matched to a gene: 7. Germline V lookup: CDR1 SGHNT, CDR2 YENEEA. The length of the CDR3 is 13 residues.

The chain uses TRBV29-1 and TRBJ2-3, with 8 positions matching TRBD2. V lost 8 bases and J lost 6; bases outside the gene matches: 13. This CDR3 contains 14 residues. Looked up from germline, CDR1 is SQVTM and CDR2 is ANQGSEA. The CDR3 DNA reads TGCAGCTCCTTCGGCAGCGGGAGTTCGGATACGCAGTATTTT. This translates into CSSFGSGSSDTQYF.

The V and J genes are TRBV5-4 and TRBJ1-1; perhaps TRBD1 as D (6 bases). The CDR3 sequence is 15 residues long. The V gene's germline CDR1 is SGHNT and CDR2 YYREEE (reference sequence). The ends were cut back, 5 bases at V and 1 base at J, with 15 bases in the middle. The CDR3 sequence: CASRMGGAGNTEAFF. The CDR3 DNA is TGTGCCAGCAGGATGGGGGGGGCCGGGAACACTGAAGCTTTCTTT.

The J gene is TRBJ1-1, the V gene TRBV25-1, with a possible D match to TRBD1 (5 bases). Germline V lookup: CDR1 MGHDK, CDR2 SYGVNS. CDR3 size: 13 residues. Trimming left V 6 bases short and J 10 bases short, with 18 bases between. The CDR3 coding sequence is TGTGCCAGCAGCCGGGGGGGTATGAGGGGAGCTTTCTTT. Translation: CASSRGGMRGAFF.